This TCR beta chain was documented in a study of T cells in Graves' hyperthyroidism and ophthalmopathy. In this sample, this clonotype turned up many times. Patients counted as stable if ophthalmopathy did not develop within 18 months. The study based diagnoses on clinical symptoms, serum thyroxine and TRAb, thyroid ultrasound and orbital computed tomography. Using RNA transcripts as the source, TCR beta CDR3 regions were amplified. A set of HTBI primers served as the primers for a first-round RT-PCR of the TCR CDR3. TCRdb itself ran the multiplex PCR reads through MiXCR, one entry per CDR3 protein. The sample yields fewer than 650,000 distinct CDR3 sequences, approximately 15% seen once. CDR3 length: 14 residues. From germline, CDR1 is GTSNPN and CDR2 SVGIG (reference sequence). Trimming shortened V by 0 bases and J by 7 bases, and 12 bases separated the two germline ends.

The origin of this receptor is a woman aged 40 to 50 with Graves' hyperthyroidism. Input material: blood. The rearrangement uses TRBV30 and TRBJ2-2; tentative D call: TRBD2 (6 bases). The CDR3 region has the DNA TGTGCCTGGAGTGTACGGCTAGCGAACGGGGAGCTGTTTTTT. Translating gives CAWSVRLANGELFF.